The 9 T cell receptor beta chains below all came from one sample that was sequenced in a study of control samples from healthy donors and cancer patients (dated by TCRdb to the early 2020s). The library was generated by the immunoSEQ multiplex PCR assay. TCRdb limited this immuneACCESS table to in-frame rearrangements with V and J called. A share of clones is missing; checked studies link under half to unresolved V genes, and the rest is unexplained. The sample contains under 100,000 clones, roughly 89% of them found a single time. The top ten clones comprise 8.5% to 10% of the sample. The sequencing sample was made of PBMCs. Receptors originate from a woman aged 50 to 60 with colorectal cancer.

The chain links TRBV30 to TRBJ1-1, with a weak D call TRBD1 (6 bases). The CDR3 extends over 10 amino acids. The germline V gene encodes CDR1 GTSNPN and CDR2 SVGIG (reference sequence). The CDR3 protein is CAGGLSGAFF. The CDR3 nucleotides read TGTGCTGGGGGGCTCAGTGGGGCTTTCTTT.

The V call is TRBV2, the J call TRBJ2-4; TRBD2 might be the D (6 bases). The CDR3 totals 13 residues. The V and J ends lost 2 bases and 6 bases respectively, with 8 bases between them. Germline V gene data show CDR1 as SNHLY and CDR2 as FYNNEI. This CDR3 reads CASSELEGNIQYF. CDR3 nucleotides: TGTGCCAGCAGTGAATTGGAGGGAAACATTCAGTACTTC.

This chain connects TRBV19 to TRBJ2-1, with 8 nucleotides matching TRBD1. Trimming took 5 bases from V and 5 from J; bases not matched to a gene: 5. Looked up from germline, CDR1 is LNHDA and CDR2 is SQIVND (reference sequence). CDR3 length: 14 amino acids. CDR3: CASSPWTGHNEQFF. DNA for the CDR3: TGTGCCAGTAGTCCGTGGACAGGGCACAATGAGCAGTTCTTC.

The rearrangement links TRBV19 to TRBJ1-5, with 10 positions matching TRBD1. This CDR3 has 17 amino acids. CDR1 and CDR2 from the germline V gene are LNHDA and SQIVND (reference sequence). V lost 2 bases, J lost 3 bases, and 7 bases stayed unmatched. CDR3 in DNA: TGTGCCAGTAGTATACCCTGGACAGGGGGACACAATCAGCCCCAGCATTTT. The encoded protein is CASSIPWTGGHNQPQHF.

The V gene is TRBV9, the J gene TRBJ1-4; D gene ambiguous. The ends were cut back, 0 bases at V and 5 bases at J, with 14 bases in the middle. The CDR3 covers 16 residues. Looked up from germline, CDR1 is SGDLS and CDR2 is YYNGEE. The CDR3 sequence is CASSVGPLIRNEKLFF. In DNA, the CDR3 is TGTGCCAGCAGCGTAGGGCCTCTCATCCGGAATGAAAAACTGTTTTTT.

Here the CDR3 DNA reads TGTGCCAGCCATCCCGCCGAATCCCGGGGCCACAATGAGCAGTTCTTC. Translating it yields CASHPAESRGHNEQFF. The chain uses TRBV28 and TRBJ2-1; D could derive from TRBD1 or TRBD2 (5 bases each). The CDR3 sequence is 16 residues long. Germline assignment: CDR1 MDHEN and CDR2 SYDVKM. Trimming removed 8 bases at V and 5 bases at J, with 22 bases between.

This chain links TRBV29-1 with TRBJ1-5, with no clear D. The germline V gene encodes CDR1 SQVTM and CDR2 ANQGSEA. Deletions cut 4 bases from V and 5 bases from J, with 9 bases between. This CDR3 has 12 amino acids. In nucleotides, the CDR3 is TGCAGCGTTGCGGGCCATGATCAGCCCCAGCATTTT. Protein sequence: CSVAGHDQPQHF.

The rearrangement uses TRBV6-6 and TRBJ1-3; D is undetermined. Trimming shortened V by 2 bases and J by 4 bases, and 12 bases separated the two germline ends. CDR1 and CDR2 (germline): MNHNY, SVGAGI (reference sequence). This CDR3 spans 15 amino acids. Written as DNA, the CDR3 is TGTGCCAGCAGTTACGAACAGATCCCCGGAAACACCATATATTTT. Its translation: CASSYEQIPGNTIYF.

The genes are TRBV3-1 (or the pseudogene TRBV3-2) and TRBJ2-6, with unresolved D. CDR1 LGHDT and CDR2 YNNKEL come from the germline V gene (reference sequence). V was pared by 0 bases and J by 0 bases, with 0 bases between. This CDR3 contains 14 residues. In DNA form, the CDR3 reads TGTGCCAGCAGCCAAGACTCTGGGGCCAACGTCCTGACTTTC. It is translated as CASSQDSGANVLTF.